This TCR beta chain was sequenced in a study of lymphopenia after photon versus proton radiotherapy. Study-level points and caveats: In patients who died, overall survival fell as post-nadir TCR diversity dropped more. After lymphocyte nadir, photon-treated repertoires showed oligoclonal expansion, especially CD8+ Temra. Photon-treated patients lost naive T cells and TCR diversity; proton-treated stayed stable. Survival link was tested only in deceased patients; proton benefit remains a possibility.

The CDR3 has 14 amino acids. V lost 0 bases and J 7 bases, leaving 12 bases between the germline ends. Germline CDR1 SGHDN, CDR2 FVKESK. Sequenced by immunoSEQ multiplex PCR; TCRdb stores in-frame clones only, minus some. The table records approximately 170,000 clones, around nine tenths of them present only once. Turning to this clone: The target antigen is unknown.

V is TRBV14 and J is TRBJ1-1; D is undetermined. This receptor was obtained from a man aged 50 to 59 with gastric cancer. Here the sequenced sample was peripheral blood, taken from a patient treated with photon-based radiotherapy. Here the CDR3 DNA reads TGTGCCAGCAGCCAAGATCGCGTCAGCGTTGAAGCTTTCTTT. As protein: CASSQDRVSVEAFF.